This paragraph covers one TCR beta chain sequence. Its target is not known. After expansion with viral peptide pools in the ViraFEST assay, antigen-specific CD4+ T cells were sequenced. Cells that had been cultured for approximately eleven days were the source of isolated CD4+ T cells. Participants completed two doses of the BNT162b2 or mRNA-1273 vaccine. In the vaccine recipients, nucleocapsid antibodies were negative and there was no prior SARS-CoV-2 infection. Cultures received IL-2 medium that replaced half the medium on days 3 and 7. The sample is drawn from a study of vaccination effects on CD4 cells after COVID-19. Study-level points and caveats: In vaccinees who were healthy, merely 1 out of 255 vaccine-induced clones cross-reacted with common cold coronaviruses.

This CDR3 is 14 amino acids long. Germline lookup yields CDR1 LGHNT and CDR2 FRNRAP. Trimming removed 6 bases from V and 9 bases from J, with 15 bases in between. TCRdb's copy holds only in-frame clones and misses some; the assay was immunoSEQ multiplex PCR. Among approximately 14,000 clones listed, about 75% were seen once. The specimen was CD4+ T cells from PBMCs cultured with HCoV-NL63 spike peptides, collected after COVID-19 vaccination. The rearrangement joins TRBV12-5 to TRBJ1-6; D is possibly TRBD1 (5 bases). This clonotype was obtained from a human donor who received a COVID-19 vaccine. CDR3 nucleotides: TGTGCTAGTGGCCCCGTCGGGGGTGCTTCACCCCTCCACTTT. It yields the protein CASGPVGGASPLHF.